The rows below give T cell receptor beta chains drawn from one sample of a study of blood T cell repertoires in COVID-19. TCRdb's copy holds only in-frame clones and misses some; the assay was immunoSEQ multiplex PCR. Of roughly 310,000 clones in the sample, approximately 87% were seen once. Sequenced: peripheral blood. Receptors were obtained from a woman in her 30s with COVID-19, enrolled during active disease. The CDR3 runs from the conserved cysteine through the conserved F or W. D genes are given only for firm matches. Clone size appears in some rows only: once, few, many, or a class for an expanded clone.

TRBJ2-1,TRBV24-1,NA,NA,TGTGCCACCAGTGATTACCGGGATCCCGCCAATGAGCAGTTCTTC,CATSDYRDPANEQFF
TRBJ2-7,TRBV19,NA,NA,TGTGCCAGTAGTTTCGGCGGTTCCTACGAGCAGTACTTC,CASSFGGSYEQYF
TRBJ1-5,TRBV5-8,NA,NA,TGTGCCAGCAGCTGGGGGGGGCCCCAGCATTTT,CASSWGGPQHF
TRBJ2-7,TRBV4-1,NA,NA,TGCGCCAGCAGCCCCCTTGGCAGGGAAAACTACGAGCAGTACTTC,CASSPLGRENYEQYF
TRBJ2-6,TRBV19,NA,NA,TGTGCCAGTAGGGGGCAGGGCTCTGGGGCCAACGTCCTGACTTTC,CASRGQGSGANVLTF
TRBJ1-6,TRBV30,NA,NA,TGTGCCTGGAGTGTAACCCGGGGTCGAGTGTCTTCACCCCTCCACTTT,CAWSVTRGRVSSPLHF
TRBJ1-5,TRBV12-3/TRBV12-4,NA,NA,TGTGCCAGCAGTTTAGTCCGAGTAGAGCCCCAGCATTTT,CASSLVRVEPQHF
TRBJ1-2,TRBV6-5,NA,NA,TGTGCCAGCCTGGATCAGGGTACCTATGGCTACACCTTC,CASLDQGTYGYTF
TRBJ1-2,TRBV5-5,once,TRBD1,TGTGCCAGCAGCTTGGAGGACAGGGGGAACTATGGCTACACCTTC,CASSLEDRGNYGYTF
TRBJ2-1,TRBV30,NA,TRBD2,TGTGCCTGGACTAGCGGGAGGGCCGCTGAGCAGTTCTTC,CAWTSGRAAEQFF
TRBJ1-2,TRBV6-2/TRBV6-3,once,NA,TGTGCCAGCAGCTTCGACAGATTCTTCTATGGCTACACCTTC,CASSFDRFFYGYTF
TRBJ2-7,TRBV5-1,NA,NA,TGCGCCAGCAGCTTGGCGGTAGGAGGCGGGCAGTACTTC,CASSLAVGGGQYF